This entry is about one T cell receptor beta chain. Its antigen is currently not known. No clone much larger than this one lies a single base away; base qualities are absent. In the prospective study, participants were roughly 18 to 89 years old, resided in about 25 geographic areas of the United States, and were enrolled through a virtual design. In the prospective study, participants were assigned to cohorts based on the clinical history participants reported in a screening survey and a study questionnaire. Mobile phlebotomists in the prospective study collected whole blood, serum and a nasopharyngeal or oropharyngeal swab from every participant. Over a 2-month period, participants in the prospective study had the option of providing additional blood draws and questionnaires. Prospective study blood samples were shipped either frozen or at room temperature before DNA extraction. The CDR3 contains 15 residues, cysteine and phenylalanine counted. CDR3 DNA only is kept here, 45 bases in frame from base 1. V drops 0 bases and J drops 3 bases, leaving 7 bases in between. CDR1 and CDR2, per the germline V gene, are SGHRS and YFSETQ.

The sample is drawn from a study of blood T cell repertoires in COVID-19 (dated by TCRdb to between 2020 and 2021). For context, the study as a whole: Samples from collaborators originated in the United States, Italy and Spain and spanned both the acute and convalescent phases of COVID-19. The prospective study material was composed of cDNA or gDNA derived from T cells, B-cell-depleted T cells, or PBMCs. Subjects who had been exposed to COVID-19, were actively infected with it, or had recovered from it provided the deeply sampled blood TCRbeta repertoires that made up the dataset. A freely available public database, intended as a resource for researchers studying the immune response to SARS-CoV-2, is where the repertoires were released. The samples were drawn from two sources: the first 160 participants of the ongoing ImmuneRACE study, and over 950 subjects contributed by 6 global collaborators. A de-identified subject ID, COVID-19 status, age in years and sex were almost always included in the sample metadata. Where available, HLA class I and class II types were taken from metadata supplied by the sample provider and were not determined by assay-based typing. General study outcomes and caveats: The amount of clinical and demographic metadata varied by source and participant and was provided uncurated.

TCRbeta CDR3 regions were amplified from genomic DNA by means of the immunoSEQ Assay, a bias-controlled multiplex PCR. The authors' pipeline ran thus. Nucleated cell counts per sample were estimated from amplification of reference gene primers within the assay. To quantify the absolute abundance of each unique TCRbeta CDR3 rearrangement, sequence reads were collapsed and filtered. For each sample, productive Simpson clonality was calculated as the square root of Simpson's diversity index across productive rearrangements. Not all clones reach the TCRdb copy of this immuneACCESS table, which keeps in-frame sequences only. Checked studies attribute under half of the gap to unresolved V genes and leave the rest unexplained. V and J calls and clone size are copied from that table; D and trimming were computed from the DNA. Recorded for this sample are more than 200,000 clones; about nine tenths of them occurred a single time. Of the sample, less than 4% is held by the ten largest clones.

Sample: PBMCs or T cells enriched from blood (not recorded which). The source is a woman aged 25 to 39 with acute COVID-19. The rearranged chain carries TRBV5-1 and TRBJ2-6; no D gene call is confident. The DNA sequence is given as TGCGCCAGCAGCTTGGCCCTCGGTGGGGCCAACGTCCTGACTTTC. Its protein product is CASSLALGGANVLTF.